This note documents a single T cell receptor (beta chain) sequence. Assay: immunoSEQ multiplex PCR; the TCRdb copy retains only in-frame clones and omits some. The table has tens of thousands of clones, roughly 91% seen once. Germline loops: CDR1 LGHNA, CDR2 YNFKEQ. V gave up 5 bases and J gave up 1 base, with 11 bases separating them. The CDR3 length is 14 residues. This entry comes from a study of control samples from healthy donors and cancer patients. The sample was blood. The genes are TRBV4-2 and TRBJ2-5; D is possibly TRBD1 or TRBD2 (5 bases each). The clonotype originates from a young man in good health. CDR3 residues: CASSSTGTQETQYF. DNA of the CDR3: TGTGCCAGCAGCTCGACGGGGACCCAAGAGACCCAGTACTTC.